A selection of T cell receptor beta chains follows, all from one sample in a study of cytomegalovirus exposure and HLA in healthy donors. The assay was immunoSEQ multiplex PCR, and TCRdb's table has in-frame clones only and misses some. Seen here are 100,000 to 150,000 clones, 77% observed once, and the top ten hold roughly 3.7%. The source material was PBMCs. The origin of the receptors is a human donor in good health. The CDR3 runs from the conserved cysteine through the conserved F or W. D genes are given only for firm matches. Only some rows state a clone size, as once, few, many or a class for expanded clones.

clone_size: -; d_call: TRBD1; v_call: TRBV5-8; cdr3_length: 15; j_call: TRBJ1-4; cdr3_nt: TGTGCCAGCAGCCCGTCCGGGACAGGGCGTGAAAAACTGTTTTTT; cdr3_aa: CASSPSGTGREKLFF
clone_size: -; d_call: -; v_call: TRBV6-1; cdr3_length: 13; j_call: TRBJ2-1; cdr3_nt: TGTGCCAGCAGTGAGTTGGGGCTGGGTGAGCAGTTCTTC; cdr3_aa: CASSELGLGEQFF
clone_size: once; d_call: TRBD1; v_call: TRBV7-9; cdr3_length: 14; j_call: TRBJ2-7; cdr3_nt: TGTTCCAGCAGCTCCCCGGACAGGGGCCACGAGCAGTACTTC; cdr3_aa: CSSSSPDRGHEQYF
clone_size: -; d_call: TRBD1; v_call: TRBV6-5; cdr3_length: 16; j_call: TRBJ2-1; cdr3_nt: TGTGCCAGCAGTTACTTGCCGGGACAGGGACCCAATGAGCAGTTCTTC; cdr3_aa: CASSYLPGQGPNEQFF
clone_size: few; d_call: -; v_call: TRBV5-1; cdr3_length: 14; j_call: TRBJ2-5; cdr3_nt: TGCGCCAGCAGCTCGGGAGCTATCCAAGAGACCCAGTACTTC; cdr3_aa: CASSSGAIQETQYF
clone_size: -; d_call: TRBD2; v_call: TRBV2; cdr3_length: 19; j_call: TRBJ2-3; cdr3_nt: TGTGCCAGCAGTGGCCCTCTTCGGACTAGCGGGCTTCTCACAGATACGCAGTATTTT; cdr3_aa: CASSGPLRTSGLLTDTQYF
clone_size: -; d_call: TRBD1; v_call: TRBV9; cdr3_length: 14; j_call: TRBJ1-2; cdr3_nt: TGTGCCAGCAGCGCTTATGACAGGGAAGATGGCTACACCTTC; cdr3_aa: CASSAYDREDGYTF
clone_size: -; d_call: -; v_call: TRBV5-1; cdr3_length: 15; j_call: TRBJ2-5; cdr3_nt: TGCGCCAGCAGCTTTTCCCCGCGGACAGAAGAGACCCAGTACTTC; cdr3_aa: CASSFSPRTEETQYF
clone_size: -; d_call: TRBD2; v_call: TRBV7-9; cdr3_length: 17; j_call: TRBJ2-7; cdr3_nt: TGTTCCAGCAGCTTAGGGGGTGGGACTAGCGGATACTACGAGCAGTACTTC; cdr3_aa: CSSSLGGGTSGYYEQYF
clone_size: -; d_call: -; v_call: TRBV10-1; cdr3_length: 13; j_call: TRBJ1-1; cdr3_nt: TGCGCCAGCAGTGGGGGTTGGGAGGCTCAAGCTTTCTTT; cdr3_aa: CASSGGWEAQAFF
clone_size: -; d_call: -; v_call: TRBV28; cdr3_length: 15; j_call: TRBJ2-1; cdr3_nt: TGTGCCAGCAGTTTGGTCCGGGGCTCCTACAATGAGCAGTTCTTC; cdr3_aa: CASSLVRGSYNEQFF
clone_size: -; d_call: -; v_call: TRBV11-2; cdr3_length: 14; j_call: TRBJ1-1; cdr3_nt: TGTGCCAGCAGCTTAAGGAGGACCGATTCTGAAGCTTTCTTT; cdr3_aa: CASSLRRTDSEAFF
clone_size: -; d_call: -; v_call: TRBV18; cdr3_length: 14; j_call: TRBJ1-1; cdr3_nt: TGTGCCAGCTCACCCGACGTAGGAGGTACTGAAGCTTTCTTT; cdr3_aa: CASSPDVGGTEAFF
clone_size: -; d_call: TRBD2; v_call: TRBV28; cdr3_length: 14; j_call: TRBJ2-1; cdr3_nt: TGTGCCAGCACCCTAGCGGGATCCTACAATGAGCAGTTCTTC; cdr3_aa: CASTLAGSYNEQFF
clone_size: -; d_call: -; v_call: TRBV27; cdr3_length: 13; j_call: TRBJ2-3; cdr3_nt: TGTGCCAGCAGTCTCCCGTCCACAGATACGCAGTATTTT; cdr3_aa: CASSLPSTDTQYF
clone_size: few; d_call: -; v_call: TRBV6-5; cdr3_length: 15; j_call: TRBJ1-1; cdr3_nt: TGTGCCAGCAGTTACGGAGCACCCTCCCTAACTGAGGCTTTCTTT; cdr3_aa: CASSYGAPSLTEAFF
clone_size: -; d_call: TRBD2; v_call: TRBV6-5; cdr3_length: 14; j_call: TRBJ2-1; cdr3_nt: TGTGCCAGCACGCGTGGACTAGCGGGAGGAAACCGGTTCTTC; cdr3_aa: CASTRGLAGGNRFF
clone_size: once; d_call: -; v_call: TRBV10-2; cdr3_length: 16; j_call: TRBJ2-7; cdr3_nt: TGCGCCAGCAGTGGGGGCGGTAGGTTGAGCTCCTACGAGCAGTACTTC; cdr3_aa: CASSGGGRLSSYEQYF
clone_size: -; d_call: -; v_call: TRBV11-1; cdr3_length: 14; j_call: TRBJ2-1; cdr3_nt: TGTGCCAGCGCTCCTGCCAGGATCTCCAATGAGCAGTTCTTC; cdr3_aa: CASAPARISNEQFF
clone_size: -; d_call: TRBD1; v_call: TRBV7-9; cdr3_length: 19; j_call: TRBJ1-1; cdr3_nt: TGTGCCAGCAGCCCACCCGTAGCCCTGGACAGGGGCCACAACACTGAAGCTTTCTTT; cdr3_aa: CASSPPVALDRGHNTEAFF
clone_size: -; d_call: TRBD2; v_call: TRBV5-4; cdr3_length: 16; j_call: TRBJ2-2; cdr3_nt: TGTGCCAGCAGCTCGGGGTTAGCGGGAGGCACCGGGGAGCTGTTTTTT; cdr3_aa: CASSSGLAGGTGELFF
clone_size: -; d_call: TRBD1; v_call: TRBV28; cdr3_length: 15; j_call: TRBJ1-1; cdr3_nt: TGTGCCAGCAACCCGGGACAGTTGATGAACACTGAAGCTTTCTTT; cdr3_aa: CASNPGQLMNTEAFF
clone_size: -; d_call: -; v_call: TRBV7-9; cdr3_length: 12; j_call: TRBJ1-1; cdr3_nt: TGTGCCAGCAGCTTAGGACTCTCTGAAGCTTTCTTT; cdr3_aa: CASSLGLSEAFF
clone_size: -; d_call: -; v_call: TRBV19; cdr3_length: 15; j_call: TRBJ1-2; cdr3_nt: TGTGCCAGTACGCGGGGGGGAGGAAGAAACTATGGCTACACCTTC; cdr3_aa: CASTRGGGRNYGYTF
clone_size: -; d_call: -; v_call: TRBV12-5; cdr3_length: 15; j_call: TRBJ2-3; cdr3_nt: TGTGCTAGTGGTTTGGGAACAGGGAGCACAGATACGCAGTATTTT; cdr3_aa: CASGLGTGSTDTQYF
clone_size: -; d_call: -; v_call: TRBV28; cdr3_length: 13; j_call: TRBJ1-4; cdr3_nt: TGTGCCAGCAGGGGGCCGCCTAATGAAAAACTGTTTTTT; cdr3_aa: CASRGPPNEKLFF
clone_size: -; d_call: TRBD1; v_call: TRBV6-1; cdr3_length: 12; j_call: TRBJ2-7; cdr3_nt: TGTGCCAGCAGTAAAGACAGGGCCGAGCAGTACTTC; cdr3_aa: CASSKDRAEQYF
clone_size: -; d_call: -; v_call: TRBV5-7; cdr3_length: 17; j_call: TRBJ1-5; cdr3_nt: TGTGCCAGCAGCTTGGACTTCAGGGGTCATAGCAATCAGCCCCAGCATTTT; cdr3_aa: CASSLDFRGHSNQPQHF
clone_size: few; d_call: -; v_call: TRBV25-1; cdr3_length: 16; j_call: TRBJ2-6; cdr3_nt: TGTGCCAGCAGTGCGCGGGTTACCTCTGGGGCCAACGTCCTGACTTTC; cdr3_aa: CASSARVTSGANVLTF
clone_size: -; d_call: -; v_call: TRBV12-5; cdr3_length: 13; j_call: TRBJ1-1; cdr3_nt: TGTGCTAGTGGTTTGACCCGACAGGCCGTGGCTTTCTTT; cdr3_aa: CASGLTRQAVAFF
clone_size: -; d_call: -; v_call: TRBV29-1; cdr3_length: 13; j_call: TRBJ1-5; cdr3_nt: TGCAGCGTTCAGGGTCAGGGCAATCAGCCCCAGCATTTT; cdr3_aa: CSVQGQGNQPQHF
clone_size: -; d_call: -; v_call: TRBV19; cdr3_length: 13; j_call: TRBJ1-1; cdr3_nt: TGTGCCAGTAGCTGGGGGGTTGGGGGTGAAGCTTTCTTT; cdr3_aa: CASSWGVGGEAFF
clone_size: -; d_call: -; v_call: TRBV27; cdr3_length: 15; j_call: TRBJ2-7; cdr3_nt: TGTGCCAGCAGTTTAATTGGGGCAGACTCCTACGAGCAGTACTTC; cdr3_aa: CASSLIGADSYEQYF
clone_size: -; d_call: TRBD1; v_call: TRBV5-1; cdr3_length: 13; j_call: TRBJ1-1; cdr3_nt: TGCGCCAGCAGCAGGACAGGGAACACTGAAGCTTTCTTT; cdr3_aa: CASSRTGNTEAFF
clone_size: -; d_call: -; v_call: TRBV27; cdr3_length: 14; j_call: TRBJ2-7; cdr3_nt: TGTGCCAGCAGTCCTGGGTGGAGTCCTTACGAGCAGTACTTC; cdr3_aa: CASSPGWSPYEQYF
clone_size: -; d_call: -; v_call: TRBV7-7; cdr3_length: 13; j_call: TRBJ2-1; cdr3_nt: TGTGCCAGCAGCCGGACAGACTACAATGAGCAGTTCTTC; cdr3_aa: CASSRTDYNEQFF
clone_size: -; d_call: -; v_call: TRBV19; cdr3_length: 13; j_call: TRBJ1-1; cdr3_nt: TGTGCCAGTAGTATAGACCGGAACACTGAAGCTTTCTTT; cdr3_aa: CASSIDRNTEAFF
clone_size: -; d_call: -; v_call: TRBV4-1; cdr3_length: 17; j_call: TRBJ2-1; cdr3_nt: TGCGCCAGCAGCCACCCCACCGGGACACCGCAAGGAAATGAGCAGTTCTTC; cdr3_aa: CASSHPTGTPQGNEQFF
clone_size: few; d_call: -; v_call: TRBV10-2; cdr3_length: 13; j_call: TRBJ1-5; cdr3_nt: TGCGCCAGCAGTGAGGTTGCGAATCAGCCCCAGCATTTT; cdr3_aa: CASSEVANQPQHF
clone_size: -; d_call: TRBD2; v_call: TRBV19; cdr3_length: 14; j_call: TRBJ2-3; cdr3_nt: TGTGCCAGTAGGGGCGGGAGGGCCGGAGATACGCAGTATTTT; cdr3_aa: CASRGGRAGDTQYF
clone_size: few; d_call: -; v_call: TRBV4-2; cdr3_length: 16; j_call: TRBJ2-3; cdr3_nt: TGTGCCAGCAGCCAAGATGCTAGTAGTGGCACAGATACGCAGTATTTT; cdr3_aa: CASSQDASSGTDTQYF
clone_size: -; d_call: TRBD1; v_call: TRBV28; cdr3_length: 15; j_call: TRBJ1-3; cdr3_nt: TGTGCCAGCAGCCGTGACAGGGGGAGTGGAAACACCATATATTTT; cdr3_aa: CASSRDRGSGNTIYF
clone_size: few; d_call: TRBD1; v_call: TRBV28; cdr3_length: 15; j_call: TRBJ1-2; cdr3_nt: TGTGCCAGCAGGCCACTACAGGACAGGCTCTATGGCTACACCTTC; cdr3_aa: CASRPLQDRLYGYTF
clone_size: -; d_call: -; v_call: TRBV28; cdr3_length: 14; j_call: TRBJ1-5; cdr3_nt: TGTGCCAGCAGTTTACAGGGAGGATACCAGCCCCAGCATTTT; cdr3_aa: CASSLQGGYQPQHF
clone_size: -; d_call: -; v_call: TRBV7-2; cdr3_length: 15; j_call: TRBJ2-7; cdr3_nt: TGTGCCAGCAGCTTAGCGGCGGGAAGCTCCTACGAGCAGTACTTC; cdr3_aa: CASSLAAGSSYEQYF
clone_size: -; d_call: -; v_call: TRBV18; cdr3_length: 15; j_call: TRBJ1-5; cdr3_nt: TGTGCCAGCTCACCGACGCGCGGGGCCGAACAGCCCCAGCATTTT; cdr3_aa: CASSPTRGAEQPQHF
clone_size: -; d_call: -; v_call: TRBV6-4; cdr3_length: 13; j_call: TRBJ2-3; cdr3_nt: TGTGCCAGCAGTGACTCAGGGGTCGAGACGCAGTATTTT; cdr3_aa: CASSDSGVETQYF
clone_size: -; d_call: -; v_call: TRBV5-1; cdr3_length: 13; j_call: TRBJ2-2; cdr3_nt: TGCGCCAGCAGCTTGGAAGGGGGCGGGGAGCTGTTTTTT; cdr3_aa: CASSLEGGGELFF